This T cell receptor (beta chain) was sequenced in a study of cytomegalovirus exposure and HLA in healthy donors. Regarding the study as a whole: Several top significant clusters appeared, in a later analysis, to be linked to common viral pathogens. A later look showed TCR association rates differing by HLA locus, highest for DRB1 and lowest for HLA-C.

Primers included in the PCR were 60 Vbeta and 13 Jbeta primers. Assay: immunoSEQ multiplex PCR; the TCRdb copy retains only in-frame clones and omits some. The table lists under 130,000 clones, with under 0.7% in the top ten. As concerns this clone: The antigen remains undetermined.

Germline CDR1 reads SEHNR; CDR2 reads FQNEAQ (reference sequence). This CDR3 comprises 15 residues. Trimming at V came to 5 bases and at J to 5 bases, leaving 12 bases not matched to a gene. Source material: PBMCs. The source is a man aged 50 to 59 in good health and CMV-seronegative. V is TRBV7-9 and J is TRBJ2-7; TRBD1 matches at 7 bases. The CDR3 DNA reads as TGTGCCAGCAGCCCAAGAGGAACGACAGGGAACGAGCAGTACTTC. As protein: CASSPRGTTGNEQYF.